The T cell receptor (beta chain) described here comes from a study of blood T cell repertoires in COVID-19. About the study: Whether acute or convalescent, the COVID-19 samples came from the United States, Italy and Spain. From T cells, B-cell-depleted T cells, or PBMCs came the material, which was cDNA or gDNA.

In the source study's methods: Amplification with reference gene primers provided the estimates of nucleated cell counts. Produced via immunoSEQ multiplex PCR; TCRdb's table is partial and in-frame only. That table is the source of V, J and clone size, and D and trimming were worked out from the DNA. This sample has some 190,000 clones, with approximately 85% found just once. The sequence derives from a human donor with active or convalescent COVID-19. The donor label of this sample is uncertain. Material: peripheral blood.

CDR3 sequence: CASSQAPGTSMKTQYF. The CDR3 DNA sequence: TGTGCCAGCAGCCAAGCCCCCGGGACTAGCATGAAGACCCAGTACTTC. V gene TRBV7-2 combines with J gene TRBJ2-5; 9 positions agree with TRBD2. The CDR3 spans 16 residues. From germline, CDR1 is SGHTA and CDR2 FQGNSA. Trimming removed 5 bases from V and 6 bases from J; junction bases left unmatched: 13.